The present entry profiles one T cell receptor (beta chain) with its context. How the authors handled the data: Reference gene primer amplification gave nucleated cell count estimates. The method was immunoSEQ multiplex PCR; TCRdb's version includes in-frame clones alone and lacks a portion of them. That table gives V, J and clone size, and the DNA gave D and trimming. Of about 120,000 clones detected, more than 75% appear once; the ten largest clones hold approximately 1.4%. The source of the sample is a study of blood T cell repertoires in COVID-19. Study details: Material from acute and convalescent COVID-19 was sourced from the United States, Italy and Spain. In each case, the material was cDNA or gDNA derived from T cells, B-cell-depleted T cells, or PBMCs.

CDR3 length: 15 amino acids. V was shortened by 6 bases and J by 11 bases, with 23 bases between the two germline ends. Germline values: CDR1 MDHEN, CDR2 SYDVKM. The V call is TRBV28, the J call TRBJ2-1; TRBD1 is a possible D gene (6 bases). The sequence was obtained from a human donor in a cohort sampled during active COVID-19. Material: peripheral blood. The CDR3 DNA reads TGTGCCAGCAGCCCCCACAGGGTGAGGGGGATTAAGCAGTTCTTC. This encodes CASSPHRVRGIKQFF.